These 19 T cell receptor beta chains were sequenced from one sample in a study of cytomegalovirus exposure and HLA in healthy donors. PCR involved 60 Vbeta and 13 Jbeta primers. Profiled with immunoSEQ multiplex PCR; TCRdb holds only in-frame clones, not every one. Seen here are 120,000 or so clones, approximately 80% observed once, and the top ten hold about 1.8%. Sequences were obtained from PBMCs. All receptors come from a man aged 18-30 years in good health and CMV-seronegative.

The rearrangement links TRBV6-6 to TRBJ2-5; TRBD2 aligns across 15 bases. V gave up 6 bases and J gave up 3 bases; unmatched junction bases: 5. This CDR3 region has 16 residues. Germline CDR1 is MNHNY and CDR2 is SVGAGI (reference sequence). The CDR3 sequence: CASRYGTSGGKETQYF. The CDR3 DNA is TGTGCCAGCAGATACGGGACTAGCGGGGGGAAAGAGACCCAGTACTTC.

DNA for the CDR3: TGCGCCAGCAGCCCTTCCGACAGAAATTCACCCCTCCACTTT. It codes for CASSPSDRNSPLHF. This chain connects TRBV4-1 to TRBJ1-6, with D maybe TRBD1 (5 bases). V was shortened by 4 bases and J by 7 bases, with 11 bases between the two germline ends. Germline V gene sequence: CDR1 MGHRA, CDR2 YSYEKL. The CDR3 runs to 14 residues.

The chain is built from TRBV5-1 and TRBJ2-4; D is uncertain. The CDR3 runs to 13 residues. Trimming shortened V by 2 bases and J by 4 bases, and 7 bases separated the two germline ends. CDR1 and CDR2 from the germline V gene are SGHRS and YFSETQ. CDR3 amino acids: CASSFHPKNIQYF. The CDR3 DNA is TGCGCCAGCAGCTTCCATCCAAAAAACATTCAGTACTTC.

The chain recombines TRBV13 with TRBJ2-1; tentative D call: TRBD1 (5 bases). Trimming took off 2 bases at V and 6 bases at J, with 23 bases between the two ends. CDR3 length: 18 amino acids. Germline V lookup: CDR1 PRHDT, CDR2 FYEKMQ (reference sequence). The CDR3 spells CASSLSARVESHLNEQFF. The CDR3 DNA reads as TGTGCCAGCAGCTTAAGCGCCAGGGTTGAATCACATCTCAATGAGCAGTTCTTC.

DNA for the CDR3: TGTGCCAGCAGAATGTTACAGGGGCTACACGAGCAGTACTTC. It specifies CASRMLQGLHEQYF. This chain joins TRBV5-6 and TRBJ2-7, with TRBD1 identical over 7 bases. Per the germline V gene, CDR1 is SGHDT and CDR2 is YYEEEE. V gave up 5 bases and J gave up 5 bases; unmatched junction bases: 10. The CDR3 is 14 residues long. Looking up the rest from reference TRBV5-6 and TRBJ2-7 gives the full variable domain: DAGVTQSPTHLIKTRGQQVTLRCSPKSGHDTVSWYQQALGQGPQFIFQYYEEEERQRGNFPDRFSGHQFPNYSSELNVNALLLGDSALYLCASRMLQGLHEQYFGPGTRLTVT.

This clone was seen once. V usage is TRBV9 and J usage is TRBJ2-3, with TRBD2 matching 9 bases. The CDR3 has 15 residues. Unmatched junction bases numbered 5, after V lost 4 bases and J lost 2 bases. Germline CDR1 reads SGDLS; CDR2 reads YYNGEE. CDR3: CASSTRLAVTDTQYF. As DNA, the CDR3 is TGTGCCAGCAGCACCCGACTAGCGGTCACAGATACGCAGTATTTT.

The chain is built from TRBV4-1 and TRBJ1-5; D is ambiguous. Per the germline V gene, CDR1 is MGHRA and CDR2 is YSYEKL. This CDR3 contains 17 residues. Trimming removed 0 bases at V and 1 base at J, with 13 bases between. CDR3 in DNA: TGCGCCAGCAGCCAAGATCGTTCGGGGAGCAGCAATCAGCCCCAGCATTTT. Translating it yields CASSQDRSGSSNQPQHF.

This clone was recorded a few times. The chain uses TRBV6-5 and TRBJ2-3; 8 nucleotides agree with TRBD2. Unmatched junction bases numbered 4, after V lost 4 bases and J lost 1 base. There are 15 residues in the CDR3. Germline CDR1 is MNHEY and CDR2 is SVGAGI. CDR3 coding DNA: TGTGCCAGCAGTTCCCCAGCGGGGGGCACAGATACGCAGTATTTT. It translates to CASSSPAGGTDTQYF.

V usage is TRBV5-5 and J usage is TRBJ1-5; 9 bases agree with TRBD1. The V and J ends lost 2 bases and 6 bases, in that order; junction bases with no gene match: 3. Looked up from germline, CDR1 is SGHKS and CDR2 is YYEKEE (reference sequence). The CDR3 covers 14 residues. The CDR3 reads CASSFADRGQPQHF. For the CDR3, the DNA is TGTGCCAGCAGCTTCGCGGACAGGGGTCAGCCCCAGCATTTT.

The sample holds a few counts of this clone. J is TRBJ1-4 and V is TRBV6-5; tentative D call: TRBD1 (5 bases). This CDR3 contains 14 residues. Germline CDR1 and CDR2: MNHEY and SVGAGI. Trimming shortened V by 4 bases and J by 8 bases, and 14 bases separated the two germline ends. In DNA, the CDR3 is TGTGCCAGCAGTTTCCTGGGGGGTGGCGAAAAACTGTTTTTT. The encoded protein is CASSFLGGGEKLFF.

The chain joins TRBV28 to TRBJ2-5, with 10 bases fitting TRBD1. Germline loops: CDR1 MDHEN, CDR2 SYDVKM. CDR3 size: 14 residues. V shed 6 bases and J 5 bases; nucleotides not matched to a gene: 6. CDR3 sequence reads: CASSSGQGMETQYF. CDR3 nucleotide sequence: TGTGCCAGCAGCTCGGGACAGGGGATGGAGACCCAGTACTTC. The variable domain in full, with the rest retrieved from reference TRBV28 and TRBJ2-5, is DVKVTQSSRYLVKRTGEKVFLECVQDMDHENMFWYRQDPGLGLRLIYFSYDVKMKEKGDIPEGYSVSREKKERFSLILESASTNQTSMYLCASSSGQGMETQYFGPGTRLLVL.

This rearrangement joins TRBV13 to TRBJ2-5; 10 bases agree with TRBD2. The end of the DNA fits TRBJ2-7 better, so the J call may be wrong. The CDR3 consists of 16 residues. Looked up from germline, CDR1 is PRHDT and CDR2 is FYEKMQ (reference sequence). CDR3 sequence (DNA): TGTGCCAGCAGCCCCCCCAGCGGGGGGGTCGCCTACGAGCAGTACTTC. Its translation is CASSPPSGGVAYEQYF.

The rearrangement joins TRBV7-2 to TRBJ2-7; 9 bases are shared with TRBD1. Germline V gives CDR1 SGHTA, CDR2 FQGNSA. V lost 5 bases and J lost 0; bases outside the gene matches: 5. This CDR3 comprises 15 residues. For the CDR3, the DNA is TGTGCCAGCAGCCGGGGACAGGGCAGCTCCTACGAGCAGTACTTC. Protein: CASSRGQGSSYEQYF.

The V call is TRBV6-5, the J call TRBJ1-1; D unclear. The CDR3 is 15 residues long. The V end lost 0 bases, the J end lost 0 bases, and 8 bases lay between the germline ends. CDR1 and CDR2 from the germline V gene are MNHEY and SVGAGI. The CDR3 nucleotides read TGTGCCAGCAGTTACTCGCAGTACCTGAACACTGAAGCTTTCTTT. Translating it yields CASSYSQYLNTEAFF.

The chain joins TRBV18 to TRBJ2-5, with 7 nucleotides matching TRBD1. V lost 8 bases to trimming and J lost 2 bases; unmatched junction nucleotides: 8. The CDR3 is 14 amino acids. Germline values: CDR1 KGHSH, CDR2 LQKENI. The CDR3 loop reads CASAFRGLQETQYF. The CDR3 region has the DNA TGTGCCAGCGCATTCAGGGGGTTGCAAGAGACCCAGTACTTC.

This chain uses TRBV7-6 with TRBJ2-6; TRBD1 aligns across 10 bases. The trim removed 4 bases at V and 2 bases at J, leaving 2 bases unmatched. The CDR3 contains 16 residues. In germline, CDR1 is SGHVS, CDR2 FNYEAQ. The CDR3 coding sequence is TGTGCCAGCAGCTCGGGGACAGGGGCTGGGGCCAACGTCCTGACTTTC. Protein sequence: CASSSGTGAGANVLTF.

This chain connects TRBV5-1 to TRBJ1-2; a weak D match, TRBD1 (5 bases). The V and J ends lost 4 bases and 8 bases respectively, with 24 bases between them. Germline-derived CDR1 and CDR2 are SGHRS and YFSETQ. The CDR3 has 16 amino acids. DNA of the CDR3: TGCGCCAGCAGCACCGCATCCCCCGACAGCCCATGGGGCTACACCTTC. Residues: CASSTASPDSPWGYTF. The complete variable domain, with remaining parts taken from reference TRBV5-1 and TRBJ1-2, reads KAGVTQTPRYLIKTRGQQVTLSCSPISGHRSVSWYQQTPGQGLQFLFEYFSETQRNKGNFPGRFSGRQFSNSRSEMNVSTLELGDSALYLCASSTASPDSPWGYTFGSGTRLTVV.

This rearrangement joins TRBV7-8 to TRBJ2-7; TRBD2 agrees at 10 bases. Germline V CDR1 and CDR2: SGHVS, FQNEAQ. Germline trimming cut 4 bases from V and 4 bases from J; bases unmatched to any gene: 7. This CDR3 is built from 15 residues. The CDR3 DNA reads TGTGCCAGCAGCTGGGGACTAGCGCGCGGGTACGAGCAGTACTTC. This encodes CASSWGLARGYEQYF.

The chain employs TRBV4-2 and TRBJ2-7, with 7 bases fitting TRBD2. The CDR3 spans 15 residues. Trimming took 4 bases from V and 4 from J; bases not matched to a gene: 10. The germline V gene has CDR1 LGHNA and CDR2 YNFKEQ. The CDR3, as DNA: TGTGCCAGCAGCCGTGGGGCTAGCGGATTGTACGAGCAGTACTTC. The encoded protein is CASSRGASGLYEQYF.